The T cell receptor beta chain under discussion was sequenced for a study of control samples from healthy donors and cancer patients. The V gene lost 3 bases and the J gene lost 1 base, with 7 bases spanning the gap. The CDR3 length is 13 residues. Assay used: immunoSEQ multiplex PCR; TCRdb lists only in-frame clones, some missing. The sample holds 98,000 or so clones, about 87% seen once. Sequenced material: blood. This chain joins TRBV12-3 or TRBV12-4 and TRBJ2-7, with D possibly being TRBD1 (5 bases). This clonotype was obtained from a woman in her seventies in good health. Written as DNA, the CDR3 is TGTGCCAGCAGTTTCACAGGATCCTACGAGCAGTACTTC. Residues: CASSFTGSYEQYF.